The present TCR beta chain was sequenced within a study of Ad26.COV2.S vaccination and SARS-CoV-2 variants. Findings and limits, study-wide: Spike-specific CD8+ and CD4+ T cell responses reportedly showed substantial breadth after vaccination. Total T cell responses may have been underestimated by the TCR breadth and depth analyses. Spike-specific TCR breadth ran higher among vaccine recipients than placebo recipients.

The germline CDR1 and CDR2 sequences are LGHDT and YNNKEL (reference sequence). The CDR3 has 13 residues. V trimming: 2 bases; J trimming: 7 bases; junction bases outside the gene matches: 5. About this clone itself: Antigen: not known. Other nucleotide sequences from this sample produce the same CDR3.

Sequencing was performed with immunoSEQ multiplex PCR; in TCRdb, only in-frame clones are kept and a portion is missing. The table includes roughly 180,000 clones, around 88% detected once. V usage is TRBV3-1 (or the pseudogene TRBV3-2) and J usage is TRBJ2-7; 7 positions agree with TRBD2. Here the sequenced sample was peripheral blood, taken after recovery from COVID-19. This sequence was found in a human donor who had recovered from COVID-19. The chain's CDR3 is CASSQREGGEQYF. In DNA, the CDR3 is TGTGCCAGCAGCCAAAGGGAGGGAGGGGAGCAGTACTTC.